One sample yielded the 5 T cell receptor beta chains listed below, sequenced in a study of blood T cell repertoires in COVID-19. Profiling relied on immunoSEQ multiplex PCR, and the TCRdb table lists in-frame clones only, not all of them. The table has about 130,000 clones, 80% to 90% seen once. The sequenced material came from peripheral blood. Receptor source: an older woman with acute or convalescent COVID-19.

This chain uses TRBV27 with TRBJ2-5; 8 bases line up with TRBD1. Germline CDR1 MNHEY, CDR2 SMNVEV (reference sequence). J lost 6 bases, V lost 5 bases, and 14 bases had no gene match. The CDR3 runs to 16 residues. The CDR3 DNA is TGTGCCAGCAGTGTACTTACAGGGGGAGTGGGGAAGACCCAGTACTTC. This codes for CASSVLTGGVGKTQYF.

The chain carries TRBV5-1 and TRBJ2-7; a possible D gene is TRBD2 (6 bases). CDR3 length equals 15 residues. Germline values: CDR1 SGHRS, CDR2 YFSETQ. V lost 4 bases and J 2 bases, leaving 16 bases between the germline ends. CDR3 nucleotide sequence: TGCGCCAGCAGCCATCCCGGGACTCCAACCTACGAGCAGTACTTC. It translates to CASSHPGTPTYEQYF.

Only one count was recorded for this clone. The V gene is TRBV5-1, the J gene TRBJ2-2; D gene unclear. Between the trimmed V and J ends, which lost 3 bases and 0 bases, there was a span of 9 bases. This CDR3 has 15 amino acids. The V gene's germline CDR1 is SGHRS and CDR2 YFSETQ. This CDR3 is CASSWSAANTGELFF. The CDR3 coding sequence is TGCGCCAGCAGCTGGAGCGCAGCGAACACCGGGGAGCTGTTTTTT.

The chain recombines TRBV28 with TRBJ1-5; weak D call: TRBD1 (5 bases). V lost 7 bases, J lost 1 base, and 14 bases lay in between. In germline, CDR1 is MDHEN, CDR2 SYDVKM. The CDR3 loop spans 15 amino acids. CDR3: CASNPLGVSNQPQHF. CDR3 DNA: TGTGCCAGCAACCCTTTAGGGGTGAGCAATCAGCCCCAGCATTTT.

The CDR3 reads CASRPWGRGAQFF. CDR3 nucleotides: TGTGCCAGCAGACCTTGGGGAAGGGGCGCGCAGTTCTTC. The rearrangement links TRBV27 to TRBJ2-1; a weak D match, TRBD1 (5 bases). V was trimmed by 6 bases and J by 12 bases, leaving 18 bases between them. The CDR3 runs to 13 residues. The V gene's germline CDR1 is MNHEY and CDR2 SMNVEV (reference sequence).